This T cell receptor beta chain was identified in a study of early T cells in non-severe SARS-CoV-2 infection. This CDR3 region has 14 residues. The germline V gene encodes CDR1 MNHEY and CDR2 SVGEGT. The ends were cut back, 5 bases at V and 6 bases at J, with 14 bases in the middle. Each CDR3 protein is one row after TCRdb ran MiXCR on the 5' RACE reads. The sample yields 40,000 to 60,000 distinct CDR3 sequences, around 6.5% seen once. This clonotype was recorded a few times. The sequences come from whole blood, collected at baseline. The chain carries TRBV6-2 or TRBV6-3 and TRBJ1-5; the D gene is possibly TRBD1 (6 bases). The TCR was taken from an adult who was a healthcare worker with PCR-confirmed SARS-CoV-2 infection or an uninfected control (not recorded which). The CDR3 reads CASSPTGRSQPQHF. CDR3 nucleotides: TGTGCCAGCAGTCCTACAGGGAGATCTCAGCCCCAGCATTTT.